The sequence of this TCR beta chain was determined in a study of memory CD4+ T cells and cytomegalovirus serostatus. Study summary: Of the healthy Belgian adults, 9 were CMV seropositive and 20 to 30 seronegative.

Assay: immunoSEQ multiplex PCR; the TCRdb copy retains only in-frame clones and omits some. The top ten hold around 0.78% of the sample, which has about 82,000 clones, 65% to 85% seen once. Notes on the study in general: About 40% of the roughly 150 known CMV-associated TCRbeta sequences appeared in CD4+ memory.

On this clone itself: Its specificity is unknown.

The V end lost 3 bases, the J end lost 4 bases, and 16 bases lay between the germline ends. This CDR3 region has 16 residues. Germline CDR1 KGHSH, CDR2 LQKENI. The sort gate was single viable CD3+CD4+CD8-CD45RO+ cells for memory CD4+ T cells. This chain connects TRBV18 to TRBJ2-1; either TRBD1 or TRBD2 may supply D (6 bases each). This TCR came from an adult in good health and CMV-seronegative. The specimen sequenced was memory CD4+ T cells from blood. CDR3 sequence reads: CASSPPMGGVYNEQFF. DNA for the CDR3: TGTGCCAGCTCACCCCCGATGGGGGGCGTATACAATGAGCAGTTCTTC.